This TCR beta chain was sequenced in a study of blood T cell repertoires in COVID-19. CDR1 LNHDA and CDR2 SQIVND come from the germline V gene (reference sequence). CDR3 size: 15 residues. Trimming shortened V by 8 bases and J by 5 bases, and 21 bases separated the two germline ends. Sequenced by immunoSEQ multiplex PCR; TCRdb stores in-frame clones only, minus some. This table holds about 180,000 clones, approximately 90% found once. This sequence was found in a woman aged 25 to 39 with active or convalescent COVID-19. The chain is built from TRBV19 and TRBJ2-5; D might be TRBD2 (6 bases). Sequenced material: peripheral blood. DNA of the CDR3: TGTGCCAGTCTTTCCGTCGGGGGTGGGGAGGAGACCCAGTACTTC. This encodes CASLSVGGGEETQYF.